What follows describes a single TCR beta chain. Its antigen remains unknown. V lost 1 base and J lost 1, with 6 bases in between. Germline CDR1 and CDR2: SGHVS and FNYEAQ. The CDR3 loop spans 14 amino acids. The data originate from a study of beta chain features in type 1 diabetes. Study-level findings and limits: Within each of all four CD4+ subsets, Type 1 diabetes patients had TCRB CDR3s that were moderately but significantly shorter. Cells carrying high TCR expression could end up over-represented when cDNA is sequenced.

Sequenced material consisted of expressed TCRB transcripts (all of the isolated RNA was reverse transcribed). The assay was immunoSEQ multiplex PCR, and TCRdb's table has in-frame clones only and misses some. Of 250,000 or so clones in the sample, about 15% are singletons; the top ten hold approximately 0.018%. V gene TRBV7-6 combines with J gene TRBJ2-3; D is possibly TRBD1 (6 bases). Source material: naive CD4+ T cells from blood. The sequence was obtained from a man younger than 40 with type 1 diabetes. The CDR3 spells CASSLGQGTDTQYF. In DNA form, the CDR3 reads TGTGCCAGCAGCTTAGGACAGGGCACAGATACGCAGTATTTT.